One sample yielded the 2 T cell receptor beta chains listed below, sequenced in a study of blood T cell repertoires in COVID-19. Sequencing used immunoSEQ multiplex PCR; TCRdb keeps in-frame clones, though not all of them. There are 59,000 or so clones in the sample; 80% to 85% occur only once, and over 25% lies in the top ten. The specimen sequenced was peripheral blood. The receptors here all came from a woman aged 80 or older with active or convalescent COVID-19.

The chain combines TRBV2 with TRBJ1-1, with 7 bases lining up with TRBD1. The germline gives CDR1 SNHLY, CDR2 FYNNEI. This CDR3 region has 17 residues. After removal of 4 bases from V and 2 bases from J, the junction contained 13 bases not matched to a gene. CDR3: CASSGLGTGAINTEAFF. The CDR3, as DNA: TGTGCCAGCAGTGGATTAGGAACAGGGGCAATTAACACTGAAGCTTTCTTT.

The rearrangement links TRBV5-1 to TRBJ1-2, with D tentatively TRBD1 (5 bases). Germline-derived CDR1 and CDR2 are SGHRS and YFSETQ. The germline V and J ends were trimmed by 2 bases and 5 bases, with 13 bases remaining between them. The CDR3 totals 14 residues. The CDR3 DNA reads TGCGCCAGCAGCTTAGAGCAGGGTGCTTATGGCTACACCTTC. Protein sequence: CASSLEQGAYGYTF.